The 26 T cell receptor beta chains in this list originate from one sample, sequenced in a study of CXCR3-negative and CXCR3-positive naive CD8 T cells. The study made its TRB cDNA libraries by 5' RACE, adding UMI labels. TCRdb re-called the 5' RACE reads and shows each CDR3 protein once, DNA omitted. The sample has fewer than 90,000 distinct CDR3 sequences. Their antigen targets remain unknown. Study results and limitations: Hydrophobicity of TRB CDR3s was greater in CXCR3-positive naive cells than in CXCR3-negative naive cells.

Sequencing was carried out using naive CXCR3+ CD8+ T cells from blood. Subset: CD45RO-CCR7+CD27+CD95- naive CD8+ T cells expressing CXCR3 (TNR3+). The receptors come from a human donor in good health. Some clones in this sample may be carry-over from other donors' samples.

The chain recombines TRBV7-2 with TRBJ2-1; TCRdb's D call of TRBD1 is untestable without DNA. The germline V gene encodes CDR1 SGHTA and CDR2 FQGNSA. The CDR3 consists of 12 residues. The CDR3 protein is CASSFGGAEQFF.

CDR3 loop: CSVLISNTEAFF. The chain is built from TRBV29-1 and TRBJ1-1. CDR3 length equals 12 residues. CDR1 SQVTM and CDR2 ANQGSEA come from the germline V gene. Complete variable domain (other parts from reference TRBV29-1 and TRBJ1-1): SAVISQKPSRDICQRGTSLTIQCQVDSQVTMMFWYRQQPGQSLTLIATANQGSEATYESGFVIDKFPISRPNLTFSTLTVSNMSPEDSSIYLCSVLISNTEAFFGQGTRLTVV.

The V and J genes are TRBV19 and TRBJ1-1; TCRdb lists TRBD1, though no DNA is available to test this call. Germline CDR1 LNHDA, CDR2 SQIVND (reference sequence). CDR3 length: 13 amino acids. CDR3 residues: CASNLGGGTEAFF.

The CDR3 region is CASRETGKLKNNEQFF. The V call is TRBV2, the J call TRBJ2-1; there is no DNA to check the TCRdb D call of TRBD1. The CDR3 covers 16 residues. Germline CDR1 and CDR2: SNHLY and FYNNEI.

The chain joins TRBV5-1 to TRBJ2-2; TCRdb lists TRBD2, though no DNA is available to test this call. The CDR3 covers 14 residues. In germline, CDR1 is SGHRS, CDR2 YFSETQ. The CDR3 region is CASSPGGPTGELFF.

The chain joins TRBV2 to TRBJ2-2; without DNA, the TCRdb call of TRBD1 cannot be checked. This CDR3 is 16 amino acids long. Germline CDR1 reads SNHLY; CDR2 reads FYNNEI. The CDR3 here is CASSLSGTDYTGELFF.

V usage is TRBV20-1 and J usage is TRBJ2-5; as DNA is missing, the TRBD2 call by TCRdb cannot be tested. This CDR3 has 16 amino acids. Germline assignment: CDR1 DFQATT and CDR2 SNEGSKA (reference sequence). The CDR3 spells CSAPDVGERGSETQYF.

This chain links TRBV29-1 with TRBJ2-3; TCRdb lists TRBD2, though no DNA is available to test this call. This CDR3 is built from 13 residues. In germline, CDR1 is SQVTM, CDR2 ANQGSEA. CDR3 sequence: CSATSGRTDTQYF.

This CDR3 is CASSLSPALGNGGEQYF. The gene calls are TRBV27 and TRBJ2-7; TCRdb lists TRBD1, though no DNA is available to test this call. This CDR3 has 17 residues. Germline V gene sequence: CDR1 MNHEY, CDR2 SMNVEV (reference sequence).

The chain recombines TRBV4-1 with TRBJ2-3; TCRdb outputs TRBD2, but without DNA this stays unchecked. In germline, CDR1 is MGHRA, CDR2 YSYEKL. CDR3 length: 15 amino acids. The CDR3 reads CASSQIAESTDTQYF.

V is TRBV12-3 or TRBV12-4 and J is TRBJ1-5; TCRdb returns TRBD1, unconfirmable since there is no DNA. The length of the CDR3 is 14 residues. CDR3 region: CASRGDAPNQPQHF.

CDR3 sequence reads: CSAAGTSGSNEQFF. The chain is built from TRBV29-1 and TRBJ2-1; TCRdb indicates TRBD2, and absent DNA this call remains unverified. This CDR3 is 14 amino acids long. Germline V gives CDR1 SQVTM, CDR2 ANQGSEA.

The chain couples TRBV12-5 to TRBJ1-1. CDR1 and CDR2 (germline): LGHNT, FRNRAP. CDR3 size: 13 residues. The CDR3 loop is CASGLYGDTEAFF.

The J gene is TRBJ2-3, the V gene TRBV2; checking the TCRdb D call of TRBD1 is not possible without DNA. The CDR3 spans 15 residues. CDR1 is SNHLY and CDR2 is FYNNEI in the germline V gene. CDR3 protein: CASSWDRERIDTQYF.

CDR3 sequence: CASSDPTVPFTEAFF. This chain connects TRBV6-1 to TRBJ1-1. This CDR3 contains 15 residues. Germline CDR1 and CDR2: MNHNS and SASEGT.

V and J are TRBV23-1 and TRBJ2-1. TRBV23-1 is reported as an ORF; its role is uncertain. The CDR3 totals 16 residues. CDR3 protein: CASSQSVWGSYNEQFF.

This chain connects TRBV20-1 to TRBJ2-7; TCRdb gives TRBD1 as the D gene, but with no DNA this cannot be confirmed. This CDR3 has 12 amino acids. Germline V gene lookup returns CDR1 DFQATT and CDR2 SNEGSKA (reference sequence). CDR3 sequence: CSARLDRGEQYF.

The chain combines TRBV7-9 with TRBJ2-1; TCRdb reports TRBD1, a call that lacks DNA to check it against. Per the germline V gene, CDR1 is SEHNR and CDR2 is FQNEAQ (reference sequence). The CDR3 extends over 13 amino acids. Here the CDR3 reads CASSPEERNEQFF. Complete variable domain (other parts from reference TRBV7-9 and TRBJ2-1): DTGVSQNPRHKITKRGQNVTFRCDPISEHNRLYWYRQTLGQGPEFLTYFQNEAQLEKSRLLSDRFSAERPKGSFSTLEIQRTEQGDSAMYLCASSPEERNEQFFGPGTRLTVL.

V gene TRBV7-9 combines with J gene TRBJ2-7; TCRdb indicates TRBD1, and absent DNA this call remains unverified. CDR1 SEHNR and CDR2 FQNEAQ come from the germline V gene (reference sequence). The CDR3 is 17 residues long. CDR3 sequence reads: CASSTHHRQGGLYEQYF.

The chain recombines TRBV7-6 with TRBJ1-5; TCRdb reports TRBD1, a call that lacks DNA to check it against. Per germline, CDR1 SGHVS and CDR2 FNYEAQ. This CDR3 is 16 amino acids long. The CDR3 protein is CASSLRTVRGNQPQHF.

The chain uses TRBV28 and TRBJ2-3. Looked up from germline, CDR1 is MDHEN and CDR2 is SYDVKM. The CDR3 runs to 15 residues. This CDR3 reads CASSFPNLGTDTQYF.

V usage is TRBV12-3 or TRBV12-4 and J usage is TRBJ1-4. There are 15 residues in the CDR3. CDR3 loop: CASSPVMGLNEKLFF.

The CDR3 reads CASSYSNVVYGYTF. The chain employs TRBV6-5 and TRBJ1-2. The CDR3 totals 14 residues. CDR1 is MNHEY and CDR2 is SVGAGI in the germline V gene.

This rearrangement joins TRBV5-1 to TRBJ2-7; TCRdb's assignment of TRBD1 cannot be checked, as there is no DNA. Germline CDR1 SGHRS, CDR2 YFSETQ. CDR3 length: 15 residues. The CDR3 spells CASSFTYDRVYEQYF.

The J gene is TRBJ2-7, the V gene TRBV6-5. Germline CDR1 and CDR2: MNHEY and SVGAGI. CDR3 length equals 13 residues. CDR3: CASSPGDIYEQYF.

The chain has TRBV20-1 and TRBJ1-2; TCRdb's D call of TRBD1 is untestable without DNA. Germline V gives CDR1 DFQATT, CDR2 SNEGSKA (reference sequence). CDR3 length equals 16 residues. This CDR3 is CSARDPQQGAWYGYTF.